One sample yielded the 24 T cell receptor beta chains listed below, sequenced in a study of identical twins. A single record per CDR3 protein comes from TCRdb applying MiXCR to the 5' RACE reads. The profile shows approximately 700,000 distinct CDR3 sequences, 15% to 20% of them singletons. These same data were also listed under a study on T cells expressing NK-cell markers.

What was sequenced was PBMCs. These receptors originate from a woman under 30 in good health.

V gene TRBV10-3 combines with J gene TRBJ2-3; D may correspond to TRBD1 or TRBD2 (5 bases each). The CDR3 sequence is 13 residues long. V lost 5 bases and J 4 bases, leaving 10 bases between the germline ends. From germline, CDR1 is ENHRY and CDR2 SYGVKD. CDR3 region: CAISPGTADTQYF. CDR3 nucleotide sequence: TGTGCCATCAGTCCCGGGACCGCAGATACGCAGTATTTT.

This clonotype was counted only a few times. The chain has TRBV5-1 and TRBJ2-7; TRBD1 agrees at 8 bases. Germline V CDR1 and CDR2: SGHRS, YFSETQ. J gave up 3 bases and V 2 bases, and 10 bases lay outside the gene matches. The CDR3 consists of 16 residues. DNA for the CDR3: TGCGCCAGCAGCTTTGGGGGGACAGGCCGCATCTACGAGCAGTACTTC. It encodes CASSFGGTGRIYEQYF. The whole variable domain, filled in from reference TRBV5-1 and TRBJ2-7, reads KAGVTQTPRYLIKTRGQQVTLSCSPISGHRSVSWYQQTPGQGLQFLFEYFSETQRNKGNFPGRFSGRQFSNSRSEMNVSTLELGDSALYLCASSFGGTGRIYEQYFGPGTRLTVT.

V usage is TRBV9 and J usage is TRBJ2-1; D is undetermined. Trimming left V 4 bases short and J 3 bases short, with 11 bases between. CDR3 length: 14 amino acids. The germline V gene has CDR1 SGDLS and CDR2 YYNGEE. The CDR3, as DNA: TGTGCCAGCAGCCTCCACGGGCACTACAATGAGCAGTTCTTC. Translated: CASSLHGHYNEQFF. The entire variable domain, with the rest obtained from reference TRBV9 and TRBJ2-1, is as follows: DSGVTQTPKHLITATGQRVTLRCSPRSGDLSVYWYQQSLDQGLQFLIQYYNGEERAKGNILERFSAQQFPDLHSELNLSSLELGDSALYFCASSLHGHYNEQFFGPGTRLTVL.

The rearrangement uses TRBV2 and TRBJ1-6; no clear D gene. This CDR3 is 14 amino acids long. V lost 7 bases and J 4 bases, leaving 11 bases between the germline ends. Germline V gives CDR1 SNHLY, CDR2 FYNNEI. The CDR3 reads CASKRRQYNSPLHF. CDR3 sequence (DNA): TGTGCCAGCAAACGGCGGCAGTATAATTCACCCCTCCACTTT.

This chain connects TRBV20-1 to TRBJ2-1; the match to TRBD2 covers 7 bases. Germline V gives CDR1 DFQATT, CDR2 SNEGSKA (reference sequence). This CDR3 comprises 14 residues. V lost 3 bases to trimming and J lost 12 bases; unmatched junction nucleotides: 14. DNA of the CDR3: TGCAGTGCTAGTCTTTCTAGCGGCCTACATGGGCAGTTCTTC. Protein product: CSASLSSGLHGQFF.

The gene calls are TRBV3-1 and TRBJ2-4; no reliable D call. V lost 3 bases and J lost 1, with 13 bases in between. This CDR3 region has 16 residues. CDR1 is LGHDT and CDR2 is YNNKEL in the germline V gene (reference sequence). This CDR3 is CASSHRSAVAKNIQYF. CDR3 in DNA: TGTGCCAGCAGCCATCGGTCGGCCGTGGCCAAAAACATTCAGTACTTC.

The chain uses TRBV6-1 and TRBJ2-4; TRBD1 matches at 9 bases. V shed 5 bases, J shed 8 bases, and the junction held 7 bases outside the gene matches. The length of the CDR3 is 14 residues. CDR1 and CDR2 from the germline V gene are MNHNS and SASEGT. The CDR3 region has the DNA TGTGCCAGCAGTCAAGGACAGGGGAGGGACATTCAGTACTTC. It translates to CASSQGQGRDIQYF.

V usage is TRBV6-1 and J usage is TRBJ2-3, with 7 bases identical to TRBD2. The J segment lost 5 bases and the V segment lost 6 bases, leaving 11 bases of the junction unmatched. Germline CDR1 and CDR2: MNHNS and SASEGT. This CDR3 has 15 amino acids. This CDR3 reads CASSPSSGVGDTQYF. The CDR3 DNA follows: TGTGCCAGCAGCCCCTCTAGCGGAGTGGGAGATACGCAGTATTTT.

CDR3 residues: CSAASGNTIYF. CDR3 in DNA: TGCAGTGCAGCCTCTGGAAACACCATATATTTT. The V call is TRBV20-1, the J call TRBJ1-3; D gene ambiguous. There are 11 residues in the CDR3. Trimming removed 6 bases from V and 0 bases from J, with 3 bases in between. The V gene's germline CDR1 is DFQATT and CDR2 SNEGSKA (reference sequence).

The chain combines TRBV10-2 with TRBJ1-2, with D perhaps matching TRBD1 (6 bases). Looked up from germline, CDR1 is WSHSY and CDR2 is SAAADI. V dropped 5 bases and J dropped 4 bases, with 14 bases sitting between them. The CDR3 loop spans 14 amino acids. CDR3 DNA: TGCGCCAGCAGTCCCCGGGCAGGGGTCTATGGCTACACCTTC. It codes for CASSPRAGVYGYTF.

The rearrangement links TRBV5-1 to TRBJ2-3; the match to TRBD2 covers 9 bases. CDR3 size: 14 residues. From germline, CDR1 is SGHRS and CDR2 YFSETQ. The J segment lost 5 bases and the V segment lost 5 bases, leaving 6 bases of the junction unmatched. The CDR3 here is CASRLAGFGDTQYF. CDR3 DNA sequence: TGCGCCAGCAGACTAGCGGGTTTTGGAGATACGCAGTATTTT.

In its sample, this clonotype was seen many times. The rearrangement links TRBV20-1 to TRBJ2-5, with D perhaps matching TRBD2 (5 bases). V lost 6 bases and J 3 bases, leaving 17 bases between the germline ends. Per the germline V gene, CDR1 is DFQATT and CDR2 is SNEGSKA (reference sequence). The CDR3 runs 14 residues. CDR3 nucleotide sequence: TGCAGTGCAAAAGGATGGGGAGTGGAAGAGACCCAGTACTTC. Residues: CSAKGWGVEETQYF.

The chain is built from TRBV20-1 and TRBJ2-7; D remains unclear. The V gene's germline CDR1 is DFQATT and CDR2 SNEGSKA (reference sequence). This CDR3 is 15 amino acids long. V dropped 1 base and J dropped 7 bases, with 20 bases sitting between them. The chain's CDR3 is CSARGSGEYGGEQYF. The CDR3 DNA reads TGCAGTGCTAGAGGATCCGGTGAGTACGGCGGAGAGCAGTACTTC.

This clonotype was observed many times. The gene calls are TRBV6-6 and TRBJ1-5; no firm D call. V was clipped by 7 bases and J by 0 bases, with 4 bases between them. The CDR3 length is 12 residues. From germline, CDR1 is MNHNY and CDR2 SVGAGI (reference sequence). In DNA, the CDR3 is TGTGCCAGCATAGGTAGCAATCAGCCCCAGCATTTT. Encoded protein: CASIGSNQPQHF.

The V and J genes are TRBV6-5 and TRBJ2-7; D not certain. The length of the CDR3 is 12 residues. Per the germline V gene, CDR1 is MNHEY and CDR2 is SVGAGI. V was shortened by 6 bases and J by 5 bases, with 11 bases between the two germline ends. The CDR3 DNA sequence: TGTGCCAGCAGAACACAGTGGAACGAGCAGTACTTC. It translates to CASRTQWNEQYF.

The CDR3 reads CASSLSAGSNEQFF. The CDR3 bases are TGCGCCAGCAGCTTGTCCGCGGGGTCCAATGAGCAGTTCTTC. The gene calls are TRBV5-1 and TRBJ2-1; weak D call: TRBD2 (6 bases). CDR1 SGHRS and CDR2 YFSETQ come from the germline V gene. V lost 1 base to trimming and J lost 6 bases, with 11 bases between them. The CDR3 loop spans 14 amino acids.

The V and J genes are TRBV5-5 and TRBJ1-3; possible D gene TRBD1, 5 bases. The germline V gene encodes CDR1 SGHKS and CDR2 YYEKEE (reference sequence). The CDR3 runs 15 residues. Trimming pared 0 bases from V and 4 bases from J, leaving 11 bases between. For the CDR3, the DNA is TGTGCCAGCAGCTTGGGACAGTCGGACGGAAACACCATATATTTT. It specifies CASSLGQSDGNTIYF. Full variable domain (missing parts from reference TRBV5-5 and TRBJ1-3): DAGVTQSPTHLIKTRGQQVTLRCSPISGHKSVSWYQQVLGQGPQFIFQYYEKEERGRGNFPDRFSARQFPNYSSELNVNALLLGDSALYLCASSLGQSDGNTIYFGEGSWLTVV.

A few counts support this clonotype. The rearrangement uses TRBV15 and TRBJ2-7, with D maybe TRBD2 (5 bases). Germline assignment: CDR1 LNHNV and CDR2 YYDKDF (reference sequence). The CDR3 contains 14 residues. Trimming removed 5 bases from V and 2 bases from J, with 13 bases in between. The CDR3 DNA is TGTGCCACCAGCTTCGGACTGGGGACCTACGAGCAGTACTTC. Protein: CATSFGLGTYEQYF.

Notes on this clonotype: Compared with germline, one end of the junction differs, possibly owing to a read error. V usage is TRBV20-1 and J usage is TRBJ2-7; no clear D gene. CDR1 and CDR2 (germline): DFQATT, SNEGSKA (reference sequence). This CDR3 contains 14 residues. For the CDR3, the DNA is TGCAGTGCCAGAGAATTACCAGCCGGCCACGAGCAGTACTTC. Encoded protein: CSARELPAGHEQYF.

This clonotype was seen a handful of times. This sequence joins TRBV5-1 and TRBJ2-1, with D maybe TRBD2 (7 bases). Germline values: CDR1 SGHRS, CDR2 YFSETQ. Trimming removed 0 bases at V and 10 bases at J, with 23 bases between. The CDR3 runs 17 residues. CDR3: CASSLVMGGGSSVEQFF. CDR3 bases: TGCGCCAGCAGCTTGGTCATGGGAGGGGGGAGCTCCGTGGAGCAGTTCTTC.

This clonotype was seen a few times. The CDR3 region is CASSRWDMLMNTEAFF. The CDR3 DNA reads TGTGCCAGCAGCCGCTGGGATATGTTAATGAACACTGAAGCTTTCTTT. The chain is built from TRBV12-3 or TRBV12-4 and TRBJ1-1; D ambiguous. Trimming shortened V by 6 bases and J by 0 bases, and 17 bases separated the two germline ends. This CDR3 region has 16 residues.

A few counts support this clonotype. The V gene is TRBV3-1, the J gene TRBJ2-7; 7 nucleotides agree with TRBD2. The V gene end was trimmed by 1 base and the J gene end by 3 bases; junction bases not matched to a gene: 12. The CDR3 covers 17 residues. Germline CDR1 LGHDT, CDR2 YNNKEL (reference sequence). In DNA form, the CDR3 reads TGTGCCAGCAGCCAAGGGACCTCTGGCGGGAGAGTCTACGAGCAGTACTTC. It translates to CASSQGTSGGRVYEQYF.

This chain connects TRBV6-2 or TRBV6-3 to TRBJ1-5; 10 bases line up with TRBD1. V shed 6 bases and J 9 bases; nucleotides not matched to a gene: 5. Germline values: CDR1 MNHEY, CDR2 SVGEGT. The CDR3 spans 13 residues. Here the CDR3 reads CASRGQGGGPQHF. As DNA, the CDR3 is TGTGCCAGCAGAGGACAGGGGGGAGGGCCCCAGCATTTT.

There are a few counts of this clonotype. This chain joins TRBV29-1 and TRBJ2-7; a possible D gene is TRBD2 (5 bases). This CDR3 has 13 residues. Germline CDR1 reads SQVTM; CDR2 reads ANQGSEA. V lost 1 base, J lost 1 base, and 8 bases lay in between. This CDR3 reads CSVEVGSSYEQYF. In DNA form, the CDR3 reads TGCAGCGTTGAAGTGGGGAGTTCCTACGAGCAGTACTTC.